This is a list of T cell receptor beta chains from one sample in a study of blood T cells in healthy people across ages. TCRdb independently ran MiXCR on the 5' RACE reads; one entry per CDR3 protein. The sample holds around 1,100,000 distinct CDR3 sequences, about two fifths seen once. Sequencing input: blood. These receptors came from a man between 18 and 29 years old in good health. Both conserved end residues are trimmed from each CDR3. The order of the fields is J gene, V gene, clone size, CDR3 protein. A clone size is listed for some rows: how often the clone was seen (once, few, many), or a class if it is expanded.

>TRBJ2-1|TRBV30|few
AWSVTSGGSEQF
>TRBJ1-1|TRBV6-5|few
ASSYSQGTTEAF
>TRBJ1-1|TRBV20-1|.
SARSGGSGAEAF
>TRBJ2-7|TRBV20-1|.
SASPTSEDYEQY
>TRBJ1-2|TRBV27|.
VSPRTGALGTYGYT
>TRBJ2-3|TRBV9|.
ASSVASENTQY
>TRBJ2-1|TRBV12-3/TRBV12-4|.
ASSLSDRGTNEQF
>TRBJ2-5|TRBV28|many
ASSLFRGGGTQY
>TRBJ2-7|TRBV4-2|.
ASSPRTGTVSYKQY
>TRBJ2-2|TRBV2|few
ASSGTVAPGELF
>TRBJ2-5|TRBV20-1|.
SARDIGGAWETQY
>TRBJ2-5|TRBV2|few
ASSGNRGRGETQY
>TRBJ2-1|TRBV5-6|.
ASSSRPGGTDEQF
>TRBJ1-2|TRBV3-1|many
ASSQEGRFYGYT
>TRBJ1-5|TRBV10-3|.
AISDNRSNQPQH
>TRBJ2-7|TRBV28|.
ASSPPGREYEQY
>TRBJ2-3|TRBV20-1|.
SARDWAGGADTQY
>.|TRBV10-3|.
AISVPPAPQRGTYNEQY
>TRBJ1-1|TRBV12-3/TRBV12-4|.
ASRPHRDRGRNTEAF
>TRBJ1-2|TRBV20-1|few
SAPGLPEGYT
>TRBJ1-1|TRBV10-3|few
AISEPAGKGTEAF
>TRBJ1-1|TRBV7-3|.
ASSSTRTDTEAF
>TRBJ2-7|TRBV7-2|few
ASSLAVYGYEQY
>.|TRBV29-1|.
SVEGLLYNEQY
>TRBJ2-7|TRBV6-6|.
ASSYSLSYEQY
>TRBJ2-1|TRBV5-1|.
ASSLPGGGNEQF
>TRBJ2-3|TRBV9|.
ASRSDRGTDTQY
>TRBJ2-1|TRBV5-6|few
ATRAGISYNEQF
>TRBJ1-2|TRBV12-3/TRBV12-4|few
ASSAGTERRGYT
>TRBJ1-2|TRBV7-9|.
ASAGTNYGYT
>TRBJ1-1|TRBV6-2/TRBV6-3|.
ASSAYRNTEAF
>TRBJ2-3|TRBV11-2|.
ASSVAELADTQY
>TRBJ2-2|TRBV4-1|few
ASSQDPYTGELF